This TCR beta chain was captured by sequencing in a study of cytomegalovirus exposure and HLA in healthy donors. The CDR3 length is 15 residues. Trimming took off 2 bases at V and 8 bases at J, with 13 bases between the two ends. CDR1 is MNHNS, CDR2 SASEGT, per germline. Some clones are missing from TCRdb's copy, which holds only in-frame ones; the method was immunoSEQ multiplex PCR. This sample has roughly 65,000 clones, with approximately 93% found just once. Study-level results: The study designated roughly 160 TCR beta chains cytomegalovirus-associated.

In regard to this clone: The antigen remains unidentified.

Sequencing was performed on PBMCs. This rearrangement joins TRBV6-1 to TRBJ1-6; D call uncertain. The receptor comes from a man younger than 30 in good health and CMV-seropositive. The CDR3 coding sequence is TGTGCCAGCAGTGAATTTCCGGGGTTGGATTCACCCCTCCACTTT. Amino acids: CASSEFPGLDSPLHF.